This section outlines one TCR beta chain sequence together with its context. Its antigen is currently not known. No much larger clone is present one base from it, and per-base qualities are unavailable. This specimen's time point label, per the study, means: neoterminal ileum biopsy at postoperative endoscopy, about 6 months after surgery. Adults with ileal or ileocolonic Crohn's disease for whom ileocolonic resection was indicated were considered eligible. Whole ileal mucosal biopsies were kept frozen at -80 degrees C prior to DNA extraction. Genomic DNA was extracted from frozen whole biopsies with a TRizol-based method and quantified on a NanoDrop 2000 spectrophotometer. This sample is drawn from a study of T cell repertoires in ileal Crohn's disease (dated by TCRdb to between 2018 and 2021). Context from the whole study: Median disease duration was around 7.9 years, and around 35% of patients were identified as active smokers at the time of surgery. TCR repertoire analysis was done in roughly 57 Crohn's disease patients from a prospective multicentre cohort. A total of some 170 mucosal samples from around 50 patients were sequenced, with samples obtained at several locations on the surgical specimen and at postoperative endoscopy. The M6 samples were biopsies of the neoterminal ileum collected during postoperative colonoscopy. The study was conducted in parallel with a multicentre cohort that was designed to identify predictors of early endoscopic recurrence following ileocolonic resection. Roughly half of the patients were given postoperative therapy, with under 12 receiving thiopurines and over 15 receiving anti-TNF agents. Surgery was performed for a complication in all patients, with stricturing disease in roughly 60% and penetrating disease in approximately 40%. A Rutgeerts score above i0 was used to define endoscopic postoperative recurrence. Study-level results and caveats: More high-frequency clones were carried by sorted CD8 T cells than by CD4 T cells, suggesting that mucosal expansions were mainly CD8. A significantly higher proportion of clonal expansions was observed in active smokers at surgery than in non-smokers (25.9% vs 17.9%, p=0.02). Postoperative endoscopy was performed at varying times within the first year after surgery, with a median delay of roughly seven months. Endoscopic recurrence was found to be associated with higher high-frequency clone percentages at surgery, and recurrence was observed in all patients with clonality above 26.8% (18/57). Only a subgroup of patients, of unstated size, had mucosal CD4 and CD8 T cells sorted and sequenced.

Trimming takes 1 base off V and 4 bases off J; junction bases not matched to a gene: 8. The germline V gene provides CDR1 MGHRA and CDR2 YSYEKL. Spanning cysteine to phenylalanine, the CDR3 consists of 16 amino acids. The CDR3 DNA has 48 bases and is translated from base 1. For commercial TCRB immunosequencing, five hundred nanograms of biopsy DNA were submitted for each sample. Adaptive Biotechnology amplified the CDR3 regions from genomic DNA with a two-step multiplex PCR designed to control amplification bias. In the first PCR, primers covered every V and J gene segment, and in the second PCR, barcodes and Illumina adapters were added. CDR3 libraries were sequenced using an Illumina instrument. In the paper's pipeline: Vendor-provided pipelines were combined with custom analysis of raw data in R/Bioconductor under R version 3.3.0. Clonality, ranging from 0 to 1, was calculated as the inverse of the normalised Shannon entropy of all productive clones. High-frequency clones were defined as the share of the repertoire taken up by the top 100 clones, keeping only clones that passed a 95% confidence test. Overlap between samples was measured with the Morisita-Horn index, while repertoire diversity was measured with the Simpson index. Not all clones reach the TCRdb copy of this immuneACCESS table, which keeps in-frame sequences only. Checked studies attribute under half of the gap to unresolved V genes and leave the rest unexplained. Clonal size and the V and J genes are those of that table, whereas D and trimming came from the DNA. The table for this sample lists more than 50,000 clones; 85% to 90% of them were counted only once. Of the sample, roughly 1.9% is held by the ten largest clones.

The chain is made from TRBV4-1 and TRBJ1-2; 8 central nucleotides agree with TRBD1. The clonotype comes from an adult with Crohn's disease. Sequencing was carried out using ileal tissue. Read as DNA, the sequence is TGCGCCAGCAGCCAAGCTCCCACTCAGGGGGCCTATGGCTACACCTTC. Translated, it gives CASSQAPTQGAYGYTF.